This is a list of T cell receptor beta chains from one sample in a study of vaccination and CD4 T cells after COVID-19. Their target antigens are unknown. MiXCR, applied by TCRdb to the PCR reads, yields one record per CDR3 protein. This repertoire shows over 12,000 distinct CDR3 sequences, roughly a third found once; its top ten account for approximately 10%. The material was CD4+ T cells from blood, cultured in vitro, obtained after SARS-CoV-2 vaccination. The receptors come from a human donor who had recovered from COVID-19. Both conserved end residues are part of each CDR3. D genes are given only for firm matches. The size entry gives how often the clone was seen (once, few, many) or a class if it is expanded.

d_call: TRBD1; j_call: TRBJ1-1; clone_size: few; v_call: TRBV7-9; cdr3_nt: TGTGCCAGCAGCCCGCACAGGGGAAGTAACACTGAAGCTTTCTTT; cdr3_aa: CASSPHRGSNTEAFF